A single sample is the source of the 9 T cell receptor beta chains below, sequenced in a study of blood T cell repertoires in COVID-19 (dated by TCRdb to the early 2020s). Library generation was performed with the immunoSEQ multiplex PCR assay. As stored in TCRdb, this immuneACCESS dataset retains in-frame rearrangements with V and J assigned. A fraction of the clones does not appear; measured against another copy, unresolved V genes explain less than half of the discrepancy, and the remainder lacks a known reason. The table for this sample lists approximately 380,000 clones; approximately 90% of them were counted only once. Clones ranked in the top ten supply about 1.2% of the sample. Material: PBMCs or T cells enriched from blood (not recorded which). All receptors come from a woman between 18 and 29 years old who had recovered from COVID-19.

The genes are TRBV25-1 and TRBJ1-2, with D maybe TRBD1 (5 bases). This CDR3 has 13 amino acids. Germline V gene data show CDR1 as MGHDK and CDR2 as SYGVNS. With 7 bases removed from V and 3 bases from J, the gap between germline ends came to 12 bases. The CDR3 sequence: CASNEGLHYGYTF. The CDR3, as DNA: TGTGCCAGCAACGAGGGACTGCACTATGGCTACACCTTC.

The genes are TRBV9 and TRBJ2-5; 11 nucleotides line up with TRBD2. Trimming took 0 bases from V and 2 from J; bases not matched to a gene: 6. CDR3 length: 17 residues. Looked up from germline, CDR1 is SGDLS and CDR2 is YYNGEE. The CDR3 DNA is TGTGCCAGCAGCGTAGGGGCTAGCGGGGGGCCGCAAGAGACCCAGTACTTC. Its translation is CASSVGASGGPQETQYF.

The chain couples TRBV4-2 to TRBJ2-5, with 11 bases identical to TRBD2. This CDR3 is built from 19 residues. The ends lost 0 bases at V and 6 bases at J; junction bases unmatched: 15. Germline V gives CDR1 LGHNA, CDR2 YNFKEQ. The CDR3, as DNA: TGTGCCAGCAGCCAAGATCTTATCTTAGCGGGGGGGTTTACACAGACCCAGTACTTC. Protein product: CASSQDLILAGGFTQTQYF.

V is TRBV19 and J is TRBJ2-2; D call uncertain. Trimming took off 2 bases at V and 7 bases at J, with 5 bases between the two ends. The CDR3 totals 12 residues. Germline loops: CDR1 LNHDA, CDR2 SQIVND (reference sequence). CDR3 sequence (DNA): TGTGCCAGTAGTATACTTCTCGGGGAGCTGTTTTTT. Translated, it gives CASSILLGELFF.

This rearrangement joins TRBV6-4 to TRBJ1-5; D ambiguous. The V gene lost 3 bases and the J gene lost 6 bases, with 9 bases spanning the gap. The CDR3 runs to 13 residues. Germline V gene data show CDR1 as MRHNA and CDR2 as SNTAGT. CDR3 region: CASSDTEGQPQHF. The CDR3 DNA sequence: TGTGCCAGCAGTGATACGGAGGGTCAGCCCCAGCATTTT.

The J gene is TRBJ2-2, the V gene TRBV28; the D is unclear. V dropped 2 bases and J dropped 1 base, with 5 bases sitting between them. Germline V CDR1 and CDR2: MDHEN, SYDVKM. This CDR3 is built from 14 residues. CDR3 in amino acids: CASSLGQNTGELFF. The CDR3 coding sequence is TGTGCCAGCAGTTTAGGGCAGAACACCGGGGAGCTGTTTTTT.

This chain connects TRBV19 to TRBJ2-1; D perhaps matches TRBD1 (6 bases). Germline CDR1 reads LNHDA; CDR2 reads SQIVND (reference sequence). CDR3 size: 15 residues. V lost 5 bases and J 0 bases, leaving 11 bases between the germline ends. CDR3 bases: TGTGCCAGTAGTTTCAGGGGAAGCTCCTACAATGAGCAGTTCTTC. This codes for CASSFRGSSYNEQFF.

The chain carries TRBV9 and TRBJ1-2; 8 nucleotides line up with TRBD1. The junction had 2 bases not matched to a gene; V was cut back by 3 bases and J by 4 bases. This CDR3 has 13 amino acids. From germline, CDR1 is SGDLS and CDR2 YYNGEE. CDR3 nucleotides: TGTGCCAGCAGCGCCAGGGGGCCCTATGGCTACACCTTC. Amino acids: CASSARGPYGYTF.

In DNA, the CDR3 is TGTGCCAGCAGCGTCCAAGCTCGGGCGGGAGGGACAGATACGCAGTATTTT. It encodes CASSVQARAGGTDTQYF. This sequence joins TRBV9 and TRBJ2-3; 9 bases map to TRBD2. V shed 2 bases, J shed 3 bases, and the junction held 10 bases outside the gene matches. Germline CDR1 SGDLS, CDR2 YYNGEE. The CDR3 contains 17 residues.